The 2 T cell receptor beta chains below all came from one sample that was sequenced in a study of glioma-infiltrating T cells. Amplification of TCR alpha and beta CDR3 regions from RNA used iRepertoire nested multiplex PCR. TCRdb re-analysed the multiplex PCR reads in MiXCR, keeping a single row per CDR3 protein. The table has around 190,000 distinct CDR3 sequences, roughly two fifths seen once; the top ten hold roughly 5.4%. The sample comprised glioma tissue, nonneoplastic brain tissue, or PBMCs (not recorded which). The receptors stem from a human donor with low-grade glioma or glioblastoma, undergoing nonglioma brain surgery, or in good health (not recorded which).

This clonotype was detected only once. A read error is possible here, since a much larger clone lies one base away. This chain uses TRBV20-1 with TRBJ2-6, with TRBD1 as a possible D gene (5 bases). The V gene's germline CDR1 is DFQATT and CDR2 SNEGSKA (reference sequence). The length of the CDR3 is 11 residues. CDR3 in amino acids: CSASGANALTF. The DNA for the CDR3 is TGCAGTGCTAGTGGGGCCAACGCCCTGACTTTC.

This clonotype was seen a handful of times. The genes are TRBV5-1 and TRBJ2-2; the D gene is possibly TRBD2 (5 bases). V lost 1 base, J lost 2 bases, and 9 bases lay in between. The CDR3 extends over 15 amino acids. The V gene's germline CDR1 is SGHRS and CDR2 YFSETQ. CDR3 in DNA: TGCGCCAGCAGCTTGAGGACTGGTAACACCGGGGAGCTGTTTTTT. Its translation is CASSLRTGNTGELFF.